This T cell receptor beta chain was recovered during a study of blood T cell repertoires in COVID-19. Per the study methods: Nucleated cell counts were estimated from reference gene primer amplification. Using immunoSEQ multiplex PCR, the repertoire was profiled, and TCRdb retains in-frame clones only, with some absent. That table is the source of V, J and clone size, and D and trimming were worked out from the DNA. The table includes about 430,000 clones, 70% to 90% detected once. Donors were grouped by their self-reported clinical history. The CDR3 runs 15 residues. V lost 3 bases and J lost 2, with 14 bases in between. Germline V gene sequence: CDR1 MDHEN, CDR2 SYDVKM.

Sequencing input: PBMCs or T cells enriched from blood (not recorded which). The clonotype comes from a woman aged 18-29 years who had been exposed to COVID-19. The chain joins TRBV28 to TRBJ2-7; a weak D match, TRBD1 (6 bases). DNA for the CDR3: TGTGCCAGCAGTTTCAGGGGCCCCATTCCCTACGAGCAGTACTTC. Protein: CASSFRGPIPYEQYF.